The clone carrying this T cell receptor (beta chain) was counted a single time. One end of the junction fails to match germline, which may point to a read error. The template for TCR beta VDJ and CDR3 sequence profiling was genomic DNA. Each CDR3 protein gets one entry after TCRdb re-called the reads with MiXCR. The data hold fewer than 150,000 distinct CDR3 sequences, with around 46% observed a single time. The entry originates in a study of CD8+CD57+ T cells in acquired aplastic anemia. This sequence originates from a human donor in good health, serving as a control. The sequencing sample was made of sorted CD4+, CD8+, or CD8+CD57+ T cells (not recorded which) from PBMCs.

CDR3 protein: CASSQGDRPNYGYTF. CDR3 bases: TGCGCCAGCAGCCAGGGAGACAGGCCTAACTATGGCTACACCTTC. This chain joins TRBV7-2 and TRBJ1-2; TRBD1 might be the D (6 bases). The CDR3 consists of 15 residues. CDR1 SGHTA and CDR2 FQGNSA come from the germline V gene.